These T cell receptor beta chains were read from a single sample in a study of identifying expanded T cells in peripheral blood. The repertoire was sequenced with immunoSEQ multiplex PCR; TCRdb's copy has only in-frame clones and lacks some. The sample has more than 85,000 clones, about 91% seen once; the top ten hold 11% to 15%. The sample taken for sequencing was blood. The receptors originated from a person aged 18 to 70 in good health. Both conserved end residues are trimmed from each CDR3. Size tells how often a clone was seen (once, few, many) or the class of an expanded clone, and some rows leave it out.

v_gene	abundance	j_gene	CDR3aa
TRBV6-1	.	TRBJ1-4	ASSGWDRADEKLF
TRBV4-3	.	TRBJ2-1	ASSPKAYNEQF
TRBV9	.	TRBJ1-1	ASSQGGWNTEAF
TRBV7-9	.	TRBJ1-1	ASSLAPAVNTEAF
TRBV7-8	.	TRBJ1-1	ASSFTGLNTEAF
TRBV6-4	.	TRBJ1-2	ASSDGGEGYT
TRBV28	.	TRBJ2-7	ASNGDRYEQY
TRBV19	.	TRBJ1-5	ASSIRQSQPQH
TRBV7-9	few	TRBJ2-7	ASSFGGGGEQY
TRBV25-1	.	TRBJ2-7	ASSAGTGINEQY
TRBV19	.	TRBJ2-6	ASTKGAGGANVLT
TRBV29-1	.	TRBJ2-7	SVRGDVAGGYEQY
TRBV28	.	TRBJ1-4	ASSRGDNEKLF
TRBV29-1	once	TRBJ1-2	SVVGVGYGYT
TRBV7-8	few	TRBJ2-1	ASSSYSGRPF
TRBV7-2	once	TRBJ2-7	ASSLSPAWEQY
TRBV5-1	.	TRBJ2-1	ASSVYPENYNEQF
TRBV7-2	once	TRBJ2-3	ASSSYLETDTQY
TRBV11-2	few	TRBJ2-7	ASSSRTSGAYEQY
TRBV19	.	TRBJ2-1	ASSTWTSGGSSYNEQF
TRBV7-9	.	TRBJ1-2	ASSLVLGEGYGYT
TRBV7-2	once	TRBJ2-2	ASSLISSLNTGELF
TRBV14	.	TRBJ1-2	ASSPPDRPLYGYT
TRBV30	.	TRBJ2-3	AWRQAGGGTDTQY
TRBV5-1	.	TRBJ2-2	ASSSINLASNTGELF
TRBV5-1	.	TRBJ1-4	ASSPNTVTNEKLF
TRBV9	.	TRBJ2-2	ASTAGTPGTGELF